One and the same sample provided the 13 T cell receptor beta chains below, sequenced in a study of T cells in Graves' hyperthyroidism and ophthalmopathy. It was RNA transcripts that yielded the amplified TCR beta CDR3 regions. Carried out on the TCR CDR3, a first-round RT-PCR used the HTBI primer set. TCRdb called the multiplex PCR reads again in MiXCR, with one record for every CDR3 protein. The sample contains 200,000 to 250,000 distinct CDR3 sequences, roughly 15% of which appear only once. Sequenced: blood. The receptors come from a man in his fifties with Graves' hyperthyroidism.

Many counts were recorded for this clonotype. CDR3 sequence: CSVTRTRGNEQFF. The CDR3 DNA sequence: TGCAGCGTTACACGGACTAGGGGCAATGAGCAGTTCTTC. V is TRBV29-1 and J is TRBJ2-1; 7 nucleotides align to TRBD2. Germline V gene sequence: CDR1 SQVTM, CDR2 ANQGSEA. CDR3 length: 13 residues. Germline trimming cut 5 bases from V and 6 bases from J; bases unmatched to any gene: 7.

Many counts were recorded for this clonotype. This sequence joins TRBV11-2 and TRBJ2-3; D is uncertain. This CDR3 contains 14 residues. Per the germline V gene, CDR1 is SGHAT and CDR2 is FQNNGV. Trimming stripped 4 bases from V and 4 bases from J, with 12 bases between. CDR3 coding DNA: TGTGCCAGCAGCTCCCGGGTCTCCCCAGATACGCAGTATTTT. It is translated as CASSSRVSPDTQYF.

V and J are TRBV20-1 and TRBJ1-2, with 7 nucleotides matching TRBD1. J was trimmed by 3 bases and V by 5 bases; bases with no gene match: 6. The CDR3 is 13 amino acids. Germline V gene lookup returns CDR1 DFQATT and CDR2 SNEGSKA (reference sequence). Written as DNA, the CDR3 is TGCAGTGCTTCGACAGGGCCCGACTATGGCTACACCTTC. Residues: CSASTGPDYGYTF.

There are a few counts of this clonotype. This chain links TRBV14 with TRBJ2-7; D call uncertain. Between the trimmed V and J ends, which lost 0 bases and 4 bases, there was a span of 13 bases. Germline-derived CDR1 and CDR2 are SGHDN and FVKESK. This CDR3 is 15 amino acids long. The CDR3 DNA sequence: TGTGCCAGCAGCCAAGACATGGTTCGAGTTTACGAGCAGTACTTC. Protein sequence: CASSQDMVRVYEQYF.

This clonotype has a count of ten or more. V is TRBV6-1 and J is TRBJ2-3, with TRBD1 identical over 9 bases. The CDR3 is 15 amino acids. Germline V CDR1 and CDR2: MNHNS, SASEGT. The V gene end was trimmed by 11 bases and the J gene end by 6 bases; junction bases not matched to a gene: 15. This CDR3 is CAAQGSGTGSDTQYF. CDR3 nucleotides: TGTGCCGCCCAGGGATCCGGGACAGGGAGCGATACGCAGTATTTT.

This clonotype was picked up many times. The chain recombines TRBV7-2 with TRBJ1-5; the match to TRBD1 covers 8 bases. Trimming took 5 bases from V and 8 from J; bases not matched to a gene: 5. This CDR3 has 13 amino acids. Germline V CDR1 and CDR2: SGHTA, FQGNSA. CDR3 coding DNA: TGTGCCAGCAGCACGGACAGGGCTAAGCCCCAGCATTTT. It specifies CASSTDRAKPQHF.

This clonotype showed up many times. V is TRBV20-1 and J is TRBJ1-1; D may be TRBD1 (5 bases). This CDR3 is 13 amino acids long. Germline CDR1 and CDR2: DFQATT and SNEGSKA (reference sequence). The ends were cut back, 6 bases at V and 1 base at J, with 12 bases in the middle. The CDR3, as DNA: TGCAGTGCGCAAAGGGGCGCGAACACTGAAGCTTTCTTT. This encodes CSAQRGANTEAFF.

This chain links TRBV18 with TRBJ2-7; possibly TRBD2 for D (6 bases). Per germline, CDR1 KGHSH and CDR2 LQKENI. The CDR3 totals 20 residues. V was trimmed by 4 bases and J by 2 bases, leaving 30 bases between them. The chain's CDR3 is CASSLSSGGPALRLAYEQYF. The CDR3 coding sequence is TGTGCCAGCTCACTATCCTCCGGGGGACCGGCCCTGAGATTGGCCTACGAGCAGTACTTC.

The chain links TRBV12-3 or TRBV12-4 to TRBJ1-4, with a possible D match to TRBD1 (5 bases). Trimming removed 6 bases from V and 7 bases from J, with 15 bases in between. The CDR3 is 14 residues long. CDR3 region: CASSLQAVAEKLFF. Written as DNA, the CDR3 is TGTGCCAGCAGCCTACAGGCGGTGGCTGAAAAACTGTTTTTT.

This clonotype was observed a handful of times. This sequence joins TRBV12-5 and TRBJ2-3; no firm D call. The CDR3 length is 12 residues. Germline loops: CDR1 LGHNT, CDR2 FRNRAP. The V end lost 6 bases, the J end lost 6 bases, and 10 bases lay between the germline ends. CDR3 sequence (DNA): TGTGCTAGTGGGTTACTTGTCGATACGCAGTATTTT. Translation gives CASGLLVDTQYF.

The rearrangement joins TRBV7-3 to TRBJ2-2; 9 bases are shared with TRBD1. V was clipped by 0 bases and J by 4 bases; unmatched bases: 9. The germline V gene has CDR1 SGHTA and CDR2 FQGTGA. This CDR3 has 18 residues. Here the CDR3 DNA reads TGTGCCAGCAGCTTAACGCGTTGGGGACAGGGTAGCACCGGGGAGCTGTTTTTT. It translates to CASSLTRWGQGSTGELFF.

The chain couples TRBV6-2 or TRBV6-3 to TRBJ2-5; D is ambiguous. The CDR3 covers 11 residues. Germline V gives CDR1 MNHEY, CDR2 SVGEGT. The V end lost 6 bases, the J end lost 5 bases, and 7 bases lay between the germline ends. The CDR3 bases are TGTGCCAGCAGCACTCGGGAGACCCAGTACTTC. Translation: CASSTRETQYF.

This clonotype came up many times. The rearrangement joins TRBV20-1 to TRBJ2-5, with D tentatively TRBD2 (6 bases). The germline CDR1 and CDR2 sequences are DFQATT and SNEGSKA (reference sequence). The CDR3 totals 14 residues. V was pared by 2 bases and J by 4 bases, with 14 bases between. Here the CDR3 reads CSARPLALGETQYF. CDR3 sequence (DNA): TGCAGTGCTAGACCCCTAGCGTTGGGAGAGACCCAGTACTTC.